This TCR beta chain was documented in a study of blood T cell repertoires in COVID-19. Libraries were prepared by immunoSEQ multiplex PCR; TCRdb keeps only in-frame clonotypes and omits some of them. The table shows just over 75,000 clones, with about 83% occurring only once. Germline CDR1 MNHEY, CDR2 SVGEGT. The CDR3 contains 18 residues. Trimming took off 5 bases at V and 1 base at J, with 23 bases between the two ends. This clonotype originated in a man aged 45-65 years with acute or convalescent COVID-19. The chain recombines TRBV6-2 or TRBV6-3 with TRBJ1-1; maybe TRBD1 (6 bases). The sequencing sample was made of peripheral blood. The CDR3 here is CASSPSGQIVDRNTEAFF. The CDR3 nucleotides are TGTGCCAGCAGTCCCTCGGGACAAATTGTCGATCGGAACACTGAAGCTTTCTTT.